This TCR beta chain was sequenced for a study of T cells in localized non-small cell lung cancer. Study conclusions and caveats: Longer survival (overall) was linked to higher T cell density in blood. Maximal T cell clonality occurred in uninvolved adjacent lung, with tumor ranking below it.

With respect to this clone: What it recognizes is unknown.

Only in-frame clones appear in the TCRdb table, and some are missing; sequencing was by immunoSEQ multiplex PCR. The sample carries 90,000 or so clones, approximately 88% recorded once. CDR3 length: 14 residues. The V end was cut by 1 base, the J end by 6 bases, with 10 bases between. Germline-derived CDR1 and CDR2 are SGDLS and YYNGEE. The chain employs TRBV9 and TRBJ2-2, with D perhaps matching TRBD1 (5 bases). The TCR sequence derives from a man between 40 and 70 years old with stage I squamous cell lung carcinoma. The sequencing here drew on peripheral blood, taken before any cancer treatment. CDR3 DNA: TGTGCCAGCAGCGTACAGGGTCTCCCCGGGGAGCTGTTTTTT. Translation: CASSVQGLPGELFF.